This TCR beta chain comes out of a study of response to subunit inactivated influenza vaccine (dated by TCRdb to the late 2010s). For context, the study as a whole: To follow how T cells responded to a trivalent subunit inactivated influenza vaccine, the researchers relied on deep quantitative profiling of the T cell receptor repertoire. The investigation overall reported the following: The authors suggested that each seasonal influenza vaccination may recruit only a limited number of new T cells.

V loses 6 bases, J loses 5 bases, and the germline ends lie 16 bases apart. The CDR3 holds 14 amino acids from the cysteine to the phenylalanine. Here the CDR3 DNA is all that survives: 42 bases in frame from base 1. The library came from RT-PCR. Data came from an Illumina HiSeq 2500. TCRdb reworked the public reads: Q25 trimming with fastp, MiXCR clone assembly, productive beta chains retained. Rows are unified per CDR3 protein, each entry keeping the most common DNA and genes. The sample table lists almost 600,000 distinct CDR3 sequences, 14% of them with a count of one. 11% of the sample belongs to the ten largest clones. This clonotype showed up just a few times. It lacks a known antigen. No quality values exist for individual bases; no much larger clone is one base distant.

The sequence links TRBV12-3 or TRBV12-4 to TRBJ2-5; tentative D gene TRBD1, with 6 bases matching. This TCR derives from a middle-aged man who received an inactivated influenza vaccine. Donor details come from another sample of the same person, matched by shared clones. The sample in question was PBMCs from blood, obtained 12 days after vaccination. The DNA is TGTGCCAGCAGACCTGGGCAGGGGAGTGAGACCCAGTACTTC. It codes for CASRPGQGSETQYF.